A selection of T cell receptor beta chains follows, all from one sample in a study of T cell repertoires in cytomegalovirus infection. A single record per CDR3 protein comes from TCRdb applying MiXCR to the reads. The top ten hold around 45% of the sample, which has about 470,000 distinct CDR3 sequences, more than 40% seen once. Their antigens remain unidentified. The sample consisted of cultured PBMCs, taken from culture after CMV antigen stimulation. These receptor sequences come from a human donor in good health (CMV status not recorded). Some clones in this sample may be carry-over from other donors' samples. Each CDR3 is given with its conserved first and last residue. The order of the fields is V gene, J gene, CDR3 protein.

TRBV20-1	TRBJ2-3	CSARGGAGGTDTQYF
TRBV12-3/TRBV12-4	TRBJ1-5	CASSSPSRGPQHF
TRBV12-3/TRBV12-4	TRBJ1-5	CASSFAGARQPQHF
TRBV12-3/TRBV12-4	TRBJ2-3	CASSFGSPSGSGDTQYF
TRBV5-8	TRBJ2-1	CASSHERGRYNEQFF
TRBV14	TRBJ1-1	CASSQVQGDTEAFF
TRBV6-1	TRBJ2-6	CASSLRTAYSGANVLTF
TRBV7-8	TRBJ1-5	CASSLVPTGGYQPQHF
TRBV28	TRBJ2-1	CASSHRTGIDEQFF
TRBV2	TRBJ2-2	CASSEEARTGELFF
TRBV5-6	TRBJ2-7	CASSLTSGSEQYF
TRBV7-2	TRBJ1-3	CASSKDPEAQTIYF
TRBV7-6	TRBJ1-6	CASSLSGVSSYNSPLHF
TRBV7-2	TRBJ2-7	CASSLDSKTYEQYF
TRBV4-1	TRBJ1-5	CASSHDRQGSYSNQPQHF
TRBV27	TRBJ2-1	CASSFAGGNNEQFF
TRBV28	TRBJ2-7	CASNPSGTASYEQYF
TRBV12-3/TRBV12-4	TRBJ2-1	CASSPDGVGDEQFF
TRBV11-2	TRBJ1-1	CASRTSEGRAGTEAFF
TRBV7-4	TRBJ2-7	CASSTTGTPIF
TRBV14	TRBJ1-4	CASSTVVGRWGEKLFF
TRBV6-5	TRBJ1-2	CASSYSGQGYGYTF
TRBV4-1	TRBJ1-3	CASSHHSTGASGNTIYF
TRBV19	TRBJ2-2	CASSPAGQGGTGELFF
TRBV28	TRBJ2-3	CATMGLALSDTQYF
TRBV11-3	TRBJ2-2	CASSIFGGQGTGELFF
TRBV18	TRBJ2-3	CASSPHLARGDTQYF
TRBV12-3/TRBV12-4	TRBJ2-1	CASSFRPLGDPQFF
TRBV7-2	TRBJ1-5	CASRGIGGNQPQHF
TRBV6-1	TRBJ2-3	CASSEGTSPLADTQYF
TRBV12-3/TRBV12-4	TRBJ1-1	CASSLDFGTGLRDTEAFF
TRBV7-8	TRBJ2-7	CASSLRSPLSGHAEQYF
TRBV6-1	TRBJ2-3	CASSEAAYRGGTQYF
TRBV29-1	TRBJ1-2	CSVAYTNGYTF
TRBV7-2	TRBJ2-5	CASSLRPQETQYF
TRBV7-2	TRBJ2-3	CASSSSGVRGIEATQYF